The 14 T cell receptor beta chains in this list originate from one sample, sequenced in a study of brain T cells in children with intractable seizures. Described time point: blood from clinic visit 5 months post-surgery; TSC patient then seizure free. Generated by immunoSEQ multiplex PCR, the TCRdb table keeps only in-frame clones and is missing some. Of 300,000 to 400,000 clones listed, nearly 95% are singletons. Sequences were derived from peripheral blood, sampled around 5 months after surgery. The receptors stem from a boy under three years old with tuberous sclerosis and intractable seizures.

The chain links TRBV27 to TRBJ2-5; D ambiguous. Germline V gene data show CDR1 as MNHEY and CDR2 as SMNVEV (reference sequence). V was shortened by 8 bases and J by 3 bases, with 10 bases between the two germline ends. The CDR3 is made up of 12 amino acids. CDR3 in amino acids: CASPSIEETQYF. The CDR3 DNA sequence: TGTGCCAGCCCTAGTATTGAAGAGACCCAGTACTTC.

The J gene is TRBJ2-2, the V gene TRBV11-3; the D gene could be TRBD1 or TRBD2 (6 bases each). The CDR3 covers 14 residues. V lost 5 bases, J lost 5 bases, and 12 bases lay in between. Looked up from germline, CDR1 is SGHNT and CDR2 is YENEEA. The CDR3 region is CASSPRGGTGELFF. The CDR3 DNA is TGTGCCAGCAGCCCGAGAGGGGGGACCGGGGAGCTGTTTTTT.

The gene calls are TRBV12-3 or TRBV12-4 and TRBJ2-3, with no clear D. CDR3 size: 13 residues. The V and J ends lost 2 bases and 7 bases respectively, with 10 bases between them. This CDR3 is CASSLWSAYTQYF. The CDR3, as DNA: TGTGCCAGCAGTTTATGGTCGGCCTATACGCAGTATTTT.

The rearrangement links TRBV30 to TRBJ1-2; TRBD1 matches at 8 bases. The CDR3 covers 15 residues. Germline CDR1 and CDR2: GTSNPN and SVGIG (reference sequence). The junction had 9 bases not matched to a gene; V was cut back by 0 bases and J by 6 bases. The CDR3, as DNA: TGTGCCTGGAGTGTACAGAGGGCAGGGGGCGATGGCTACACCTTC. Translating it yields CAWSVQRAGGDGYTF.

The rearrangement joins TRBV6-1 to TRBJ1-1, with TRBD1 matching 7 bases. J was trimmed by 4 bases and V by 1 base; bases with no gene match: 3. The CDR3 is made up of 14 amino acids. Germline CDR1 and CDR2: MNHNS and SASEGT. The CDR3 DNA sequence: TGTGCCAGCAGTGAAGAGGGGGCCAGCACTGAAGCTTTCTTT. It is translated as CASSEEGASTEAFF.

This chain links TRBV2 with TRBJ2-2; D is undetermined. V gave up 7 bases and J gave up 6 bases, with 6 bases separating them. CDR1 and CDR2 from the germline V gene are SNHLY and FYNNEI. The CDR3 has 11 amino acids. The CDR3 reads CASTPSGELFF. CDR3 nucleotide sequence: TGTGCCAGCACCCCTTCCGGGGAGCTGTTTTTT.

The rearrangement joins TRBV20-1 to TRBJ2-7; D ambiguous. Per germline, CDR1 DFQATT and CDR2 SNEGSKA (reference sequence). V lost 7 bases, J lost 4 bases, and 11 bases lay in between. CDR3 length: 11 amino acids. CDR3 sequence: CSVPGVYEQYF. The CDR3 DNA is TGCAGTGTCCCAGGAGTTTACGAGCAGTACTTC.

The rearrangement links TRBV14 to TRBJ1-2; D not certain. V lost 1 base to trimming and J lost 1 base, with 4 bases between them. From germline, CDR1 is SGHDN and CDR2 FVKESK. The CDR3 runs 13 residues. The CDR3 sequence is CASSQGINYGYTF. For the CDR3, the DNA is TGTGCCAGCAGCCAAGGGATTAACTATGGCTACACCTTC. The full variable domain, completed using reference TRBV14 and TRBJ1-2, is EAGVTQFPSHSVIEKGQTVTLRCDPISGHDNLYWYRRVMGKEIKFLLHFVKESKQDESGMPNNRFLAERTGGTYSTLKVQPAELEDSGVYFCASSQGINYGYTFGSGTRLTVV.

The chain carries TRBV5-5 and TRBJ2-2; 7 bases are a match to TRBD1. The CDR3 is 14 residues long. With 3 bases clipped from V and 1 base from J, the junction kept 0 bases outside the gene matches. Germline-derived CDR1 and CDR2 are SGHKS and YYEKEE (reference sequence). The CDR3: CASSWTGNTGELFF. CDR3 nucleotides: TGTGCCAGCAGCTGGACAGGGAACACCGGGGAGCTGTTTTTT. Looking up the rest from reference TRBV5-5 and TRBJ2-2 gives the full variable domain: DAGVTQSPTHLIKTRGQQVTLRCSPISGHKSVSWYQQVLGQGPQFIFQYYEKEERGRGNFPDRFSARQFPNYSSELNVNALLLGDSALYLCASSWTGNTGELFFGEGSRLTVL.

The chain carries TRBV21-1 and TRBJ2-3. TRBV21-1 is given as a pseudogene. The CDR3 spans 16 residues. Here the CDR3 reads CASSKVVSDGTDTQYF. The CDR3 region has the DNA TGTGCCAGCAGCAAAGTGGTGTCTGATGGGACAGATACGCAGTATTTT.

V and J are TRBV21-1 and TRBJ1-3; the tabulated D call, TRBD1, remains unverified against the DNA. TRBV21-1 is given as a pseudogene. This CDR3 is built from 15 residues. The CDR3 protein is CASSKQGGSGNTIYF. DNA for the CDR3: TGTGCCAGCAGCAAACAGGGGGGCTCTGGAAACACCATATATTTT.

The chain employs TRBV7-9 and TRBJ2-6; tentatively, D is TRBD2 (7 bases). Germline V gives CDR1 SEHNR, CDR2 FQNEAQ (reference sequence). CDR3 size: 19 residues. Deletions cut 5 bases from V and 0 bases from J, with 20 bases between. CDR3 region: CASSISIRGGPSGANVLTF. The CDR3 region has the DNA TGTGCCAGCAGCATTAGTATACGCGGGGGCCCCTCTGGGGCCAACGTCCTGACTTTC.

The chain employs TRBV11-2 and TRBJ2-1, with 9 positions matching TRBD2. Germline V gene sequence: CDR1 SGHAT, CDR2 FQNNGV. This CDR3 has 16 amino acids. J was trimmed by 7 bases and V by 5 bases; bases with no gene match: 12. The chain's CDR3 is CASSAAGTSLYNEQFF. As DNA, the CDR3 is TGTGCCAGCAGCGCCGCCGGGACTAGCCTGTATAATGAGCAGTTCTTC.

The rearrangement joins TRBV19 to TRBJ1-1; 7 bases fit TRBD1. CDR1 and CDR2 (germline): LNHDA, SQIVND (reference sequence). The length of the CDR3 is 12 residues. V was clipped by 5 bases and J by 11 bases; unmatched bases: 8. CDR3 amino acids: CASSPDRVVAFF. The CDR3 DNA sequence: TGTGCCAGTAGTCCTGACAGGGTCGTGGCTTTCTTT.